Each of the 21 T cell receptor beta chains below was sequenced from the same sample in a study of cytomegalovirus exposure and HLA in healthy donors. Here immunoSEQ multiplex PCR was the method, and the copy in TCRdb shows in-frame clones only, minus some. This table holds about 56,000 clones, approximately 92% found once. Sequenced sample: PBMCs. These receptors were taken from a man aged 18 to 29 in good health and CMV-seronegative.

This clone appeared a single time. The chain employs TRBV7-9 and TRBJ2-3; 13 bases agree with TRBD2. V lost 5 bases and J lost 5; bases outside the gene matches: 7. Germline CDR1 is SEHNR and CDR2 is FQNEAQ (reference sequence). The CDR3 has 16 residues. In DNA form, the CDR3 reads TGTGCCAGCAGCCACGGGACTAGCGGGGTACTAGATACGCAGTATTTT. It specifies CASSHGTSGVLDTQYF.

The chain's CDR3 is CASSIGGLIVDTQYF. The CDR3 DNA reads as TGTGCCAGTAGTATAGGGGGACTTATCGTCGATACGCAGTATTTT. The chain has TRBV19 and TRBJ2-3; possible D gene TRBD2, 6 bases. CDR1 LNHDA and CDR2 SQIVND come from the germline V gene (reference sequence). The CDR3 loop spans 15 amino acids. Trimming removed 1 base at V and 6 bases at J, with 14 bases between.

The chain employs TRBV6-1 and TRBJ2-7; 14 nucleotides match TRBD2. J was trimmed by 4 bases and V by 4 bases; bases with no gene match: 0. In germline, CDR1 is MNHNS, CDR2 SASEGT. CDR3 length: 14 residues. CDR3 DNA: TGTGCCAGCAGTGGACTAGCGGGAGGGTACGAGCAGTACTTC. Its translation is CASSGLAGGYEQYF.

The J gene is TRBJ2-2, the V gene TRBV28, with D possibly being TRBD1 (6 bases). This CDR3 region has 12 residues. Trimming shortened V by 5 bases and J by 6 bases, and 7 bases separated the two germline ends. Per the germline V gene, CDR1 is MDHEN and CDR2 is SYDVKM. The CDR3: CASSQGSGELFF. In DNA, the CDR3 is TGTGCCAGCAGTCAGGGGTCCGGGGAGCTGTTTTTT.

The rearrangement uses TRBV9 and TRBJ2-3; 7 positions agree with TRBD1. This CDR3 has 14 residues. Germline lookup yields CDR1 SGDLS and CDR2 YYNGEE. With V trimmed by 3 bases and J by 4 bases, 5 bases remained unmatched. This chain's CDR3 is CASSALGGPDTQYF. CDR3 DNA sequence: TGTGCCAGCAGCGCACTAGGGGGCCCAGATACGCAGTATTTT.

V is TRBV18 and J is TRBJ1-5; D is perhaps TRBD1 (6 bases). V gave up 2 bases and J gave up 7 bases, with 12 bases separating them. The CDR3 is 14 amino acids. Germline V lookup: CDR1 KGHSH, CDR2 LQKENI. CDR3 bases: TGTGCCAGCTCACCAAATAGTAGGGGGCAGCCCCAGCATTTT. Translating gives CASSPNSRGQPQHF.

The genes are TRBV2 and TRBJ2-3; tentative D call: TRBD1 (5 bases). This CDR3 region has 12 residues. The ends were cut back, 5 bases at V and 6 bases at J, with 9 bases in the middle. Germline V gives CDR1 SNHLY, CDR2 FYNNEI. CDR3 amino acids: CASSPGPDTQYF. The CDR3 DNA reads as TGTGCCAGCAGTCCAGGGCCCGATACGCAGTATTTT.

The DNA for the CDR3 is TGTGCCAGCAGTTCCCCCGGGGATAGGGAAGCTTTCTTT. Its translation: CASSSPGDREAFF. The chain recombines TRBV11-3 with TRBJ1-1; D is unclear. This CDR3 region has 13 residues. Germline values: CDR1 SGHNT, CDR2 YENEEA. Trimming shortened V by 6 bases and J by 8 bases, and 16 bases separated the two germline ends.

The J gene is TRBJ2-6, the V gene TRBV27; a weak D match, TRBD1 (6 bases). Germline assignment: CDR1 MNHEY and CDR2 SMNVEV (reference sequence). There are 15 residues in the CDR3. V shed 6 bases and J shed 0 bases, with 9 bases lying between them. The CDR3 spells CASRPGVSGANVLTF. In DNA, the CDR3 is TGTGCCAGCAGGCCAGGGGTCTCTGGGGCCAACGTCCTGACTTTC. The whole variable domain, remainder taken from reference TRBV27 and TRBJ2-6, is EAQVTQNPRYLITVTGKKLTVTCSQNMNHEYMSWYRQDPGLGLRQIYYSMNVEVTDKGDVPEGYKVSRKEKRNFPLILESPSPNQTSLYFCASRPGVSGANVLTFGAGSRLTVL.

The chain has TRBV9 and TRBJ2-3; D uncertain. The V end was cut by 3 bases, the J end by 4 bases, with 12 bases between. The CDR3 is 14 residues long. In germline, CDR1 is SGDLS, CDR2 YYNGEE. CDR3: CASSAKTEPDTQYF. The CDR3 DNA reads TGTGCCAGCAGCGCAAAAACTGAGCCAGATACGCAGTATTTT.

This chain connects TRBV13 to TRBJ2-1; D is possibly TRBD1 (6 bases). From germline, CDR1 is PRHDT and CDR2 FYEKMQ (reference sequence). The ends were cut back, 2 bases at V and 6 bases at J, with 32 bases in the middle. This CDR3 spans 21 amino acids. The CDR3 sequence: CASSLSLRSLPSKTGTNEQFF. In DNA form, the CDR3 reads TGTGCCAGCAGCTTATCCCTACGAAGTCTTCCATCCAAGACAGGCACCAATGAGCAGTTCTTC.

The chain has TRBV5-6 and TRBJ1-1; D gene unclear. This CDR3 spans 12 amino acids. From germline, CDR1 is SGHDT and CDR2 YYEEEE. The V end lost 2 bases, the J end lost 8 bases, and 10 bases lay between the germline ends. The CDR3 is CASSLISREAFF. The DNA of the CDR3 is TGTGCCAGCAGCTTAATTTCACGGGAAGCTTTCTTT. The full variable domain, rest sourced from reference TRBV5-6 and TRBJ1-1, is DAGVTQSPTHLIKTRGQQVTLRCSPKSGHDTVSWYQQALGQGPQFIFQYYEEEERQRGNFPDRFSGHQFPNYSSELNVNALLLGDSALYLCASSLISREAFFGQGTRLTVV.

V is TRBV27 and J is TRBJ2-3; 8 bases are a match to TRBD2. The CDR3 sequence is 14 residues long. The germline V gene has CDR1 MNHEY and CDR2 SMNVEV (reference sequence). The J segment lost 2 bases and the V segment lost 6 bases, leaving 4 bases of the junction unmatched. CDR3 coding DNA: TGTGCCAGCAGGAATAGCGGGGCCACAGATACGCAGTATTTT. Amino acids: CASRNSGATDTQYF.

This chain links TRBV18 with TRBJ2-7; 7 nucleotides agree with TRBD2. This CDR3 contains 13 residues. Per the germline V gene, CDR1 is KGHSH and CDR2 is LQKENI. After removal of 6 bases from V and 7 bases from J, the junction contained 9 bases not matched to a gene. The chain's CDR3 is CASSGTTAWEQYF. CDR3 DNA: TGTGCCAGCTCGGGGACTACAGCGTGGGAGCAGTACTTC. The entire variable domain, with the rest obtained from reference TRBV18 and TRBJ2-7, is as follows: NAGVMQNPRHLVRRRGQEARLRCSPMKGHSHVYWYRQLPEEGLKFMVYLQKENIIDESGMPKERFSAEFPKEGPSILRIQQVVRGDSAAYFCASSGTTAWEQYFGPGTRLTVT.

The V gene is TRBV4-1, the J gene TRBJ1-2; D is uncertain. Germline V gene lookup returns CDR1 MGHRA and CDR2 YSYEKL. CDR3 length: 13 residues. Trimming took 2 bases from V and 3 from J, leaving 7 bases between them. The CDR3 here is CASSQQRDYGYTF. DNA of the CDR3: TGCGCCAGCAGCCAACAACGGGACTATGGCTACACCTTC.

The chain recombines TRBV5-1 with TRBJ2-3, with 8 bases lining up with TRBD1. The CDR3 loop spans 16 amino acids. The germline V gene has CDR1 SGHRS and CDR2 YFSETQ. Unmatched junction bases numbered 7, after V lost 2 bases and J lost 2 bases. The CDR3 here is CASSLTGGGFTDTQYF. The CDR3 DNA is TGCGCCAGCAGCTTAACAGGGGGTGGGTTCACAGATACGCAGTATTTT.

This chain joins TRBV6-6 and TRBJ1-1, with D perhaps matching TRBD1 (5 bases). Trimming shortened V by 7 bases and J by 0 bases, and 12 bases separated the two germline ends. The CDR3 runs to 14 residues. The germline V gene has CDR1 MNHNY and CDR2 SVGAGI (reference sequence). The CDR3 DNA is TGTGCCAGCACCTGGACATCCCTGAACACTGAAGCTTTCTTT. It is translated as CASTWTSLNTEAFF.

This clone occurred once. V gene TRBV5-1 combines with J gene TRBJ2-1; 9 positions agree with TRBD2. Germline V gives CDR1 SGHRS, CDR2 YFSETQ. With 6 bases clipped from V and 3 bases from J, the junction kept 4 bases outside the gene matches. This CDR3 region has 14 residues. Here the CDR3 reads CASTSGMVYNEQFF. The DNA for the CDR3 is TGCGCCAGCACTAGCGGGATGGTCTACAATGAGCAGTTCTTC.

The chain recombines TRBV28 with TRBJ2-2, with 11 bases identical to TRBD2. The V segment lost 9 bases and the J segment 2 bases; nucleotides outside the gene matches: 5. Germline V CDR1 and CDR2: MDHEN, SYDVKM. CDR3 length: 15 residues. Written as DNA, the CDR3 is TGTGCCAGTTCTACTAGCGGGAGTAACACCGGGGAGCTGTTTTTT. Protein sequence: CASSTSGSNTGELFF.

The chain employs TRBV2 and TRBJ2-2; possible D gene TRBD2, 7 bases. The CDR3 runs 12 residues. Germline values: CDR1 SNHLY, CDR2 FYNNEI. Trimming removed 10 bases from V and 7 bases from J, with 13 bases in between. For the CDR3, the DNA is TGTGCCAACCTGGGGGGGCACGGGGAGCTGTTTTTT. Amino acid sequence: CANLGGHGELFF.

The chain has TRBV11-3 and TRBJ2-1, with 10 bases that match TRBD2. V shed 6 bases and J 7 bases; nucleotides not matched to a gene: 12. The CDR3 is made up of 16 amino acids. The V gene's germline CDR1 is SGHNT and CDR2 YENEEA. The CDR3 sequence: CASSLFGGLADNEQFF. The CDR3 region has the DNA TGTGCCAGCAGTTTGTTCGGAGGACTAGCGGATAATGAGCAGTTCTTC.